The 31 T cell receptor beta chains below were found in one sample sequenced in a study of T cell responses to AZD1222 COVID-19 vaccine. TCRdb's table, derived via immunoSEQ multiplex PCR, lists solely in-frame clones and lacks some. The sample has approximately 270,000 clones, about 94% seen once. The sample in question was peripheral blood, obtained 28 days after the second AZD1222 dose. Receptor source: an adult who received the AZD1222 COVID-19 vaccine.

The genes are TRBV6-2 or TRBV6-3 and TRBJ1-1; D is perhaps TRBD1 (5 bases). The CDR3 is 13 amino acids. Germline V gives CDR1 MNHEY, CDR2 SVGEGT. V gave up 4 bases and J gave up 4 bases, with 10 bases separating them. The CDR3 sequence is CASSWQGLTEAFF. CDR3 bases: TGTGCCAGCAGTTGGCAGGGTCTCACTGAAGCTTTCTTT.

The CDR3 region has the DNA TGTGCCAGTTGGGGGGGCGGTCGCACAGATACGCAGTATTTT. Translated: CASWGGGRTDTQYF. The chain employs TRBV28 and TRBJ2-3, with a tentative D call TRBD2 (7 bases). Per the germline V gene, CDR1 is MDHEN and CDR2 is SYDVKM. The V end lost 9 bases, the J end lost 1 base, and 14 bases lay between the germline ends. The CDR3 is 14 amino acids. The full variable domain, with the rest looked up from reference TRBV28 and TRBJ2-3, is DVKVTQSSRYLVKRTGEKVFLECVQDMDHENMFWYRQDPGLGLRLIYFSYDVKMKEKGDIPEGYSVSREKKERFSLILESASTNQTSMYLCASWGGGRTDTQYFGPGTRLTVL.

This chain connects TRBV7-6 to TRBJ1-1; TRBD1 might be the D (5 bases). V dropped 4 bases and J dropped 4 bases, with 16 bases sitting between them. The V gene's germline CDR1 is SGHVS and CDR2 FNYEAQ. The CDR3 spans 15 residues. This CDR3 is CASSYLGGGTTEAFF. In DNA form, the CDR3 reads TGTGCCAGCAGCTATCTCGGTGGGGGGACCACTGAAGCTTTCTTT. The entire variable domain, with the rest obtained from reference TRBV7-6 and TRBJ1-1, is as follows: GAGVSQSPRYKVTKRGQDVALRCDPISGHVSLYWYRQALGQGPEFLTYFNYEAQQDKSGLPNDRFSAERPEGSISTLTIQRTEQRDSAMYRCASSYLGGGTTEAFFGQGTRLTVV.

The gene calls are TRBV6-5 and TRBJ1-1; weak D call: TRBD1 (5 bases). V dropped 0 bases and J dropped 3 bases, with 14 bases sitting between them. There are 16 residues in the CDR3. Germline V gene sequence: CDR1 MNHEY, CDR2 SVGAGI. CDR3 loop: CASSYSQGGGYTEAFF. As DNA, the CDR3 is TGTGCCAGCAGTTACTCGCAGGGAGGAGGATACACTGAAGCTTTCTTT.

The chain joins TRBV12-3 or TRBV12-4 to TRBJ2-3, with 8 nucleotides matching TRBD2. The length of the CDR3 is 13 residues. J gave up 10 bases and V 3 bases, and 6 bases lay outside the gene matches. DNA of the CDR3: TGTGCCAGCAGTTTCCGTGGGACTAGAGCGCAGTATTTT. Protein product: CASSFRGTRAQYF.

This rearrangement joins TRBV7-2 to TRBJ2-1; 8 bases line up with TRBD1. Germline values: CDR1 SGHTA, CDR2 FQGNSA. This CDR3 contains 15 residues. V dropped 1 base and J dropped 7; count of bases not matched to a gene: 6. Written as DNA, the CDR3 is TGTGCCAGCAGCTTAGTCAGGGGGCTAGCAAATGAGCAGTTCTTC. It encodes CASSLVRGLANEQFF.

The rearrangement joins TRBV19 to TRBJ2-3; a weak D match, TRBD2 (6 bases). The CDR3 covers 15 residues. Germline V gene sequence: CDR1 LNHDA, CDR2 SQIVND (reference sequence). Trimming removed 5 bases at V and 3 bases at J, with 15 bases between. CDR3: CASSRDLHLTDTQYF. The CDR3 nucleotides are TGTGCCAGTAGTCGGGACTTACATTTGACAGATACGCAGTATTTT.

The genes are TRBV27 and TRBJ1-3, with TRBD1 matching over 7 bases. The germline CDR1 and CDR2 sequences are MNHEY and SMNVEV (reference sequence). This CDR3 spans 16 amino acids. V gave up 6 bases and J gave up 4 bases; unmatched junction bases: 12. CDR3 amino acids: CASRPKGDSLGNTIYF. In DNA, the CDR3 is TGTGCCAGCAGACCGAAAGGGGACAGTTTGGGAAACACCATATATTTT.

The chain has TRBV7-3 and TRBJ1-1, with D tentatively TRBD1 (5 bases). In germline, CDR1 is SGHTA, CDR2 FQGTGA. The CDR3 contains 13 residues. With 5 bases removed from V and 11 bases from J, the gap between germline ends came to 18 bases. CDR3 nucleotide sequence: TGTGCCAGCAGCCCTACAGGTGCCGATGGGGCTTTCTTT. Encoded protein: CASSPTGADGAFF.

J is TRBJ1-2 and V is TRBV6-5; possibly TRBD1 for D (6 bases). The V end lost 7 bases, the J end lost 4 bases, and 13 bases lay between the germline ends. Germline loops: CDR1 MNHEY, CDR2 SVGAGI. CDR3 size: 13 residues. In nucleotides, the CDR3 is TGTGCCAGCACTAAACAGGGCTCCTATGGCTACACCTTC. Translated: CASTKQGSYGYTF.

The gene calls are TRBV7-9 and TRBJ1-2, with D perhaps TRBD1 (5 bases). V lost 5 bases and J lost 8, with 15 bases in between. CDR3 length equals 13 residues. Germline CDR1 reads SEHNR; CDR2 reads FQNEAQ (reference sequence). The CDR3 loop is CASSPGPAGGYTF. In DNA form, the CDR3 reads TGTGCCAGCAGCCCGGGACCTGCGGGCGGCTACACCTTC.

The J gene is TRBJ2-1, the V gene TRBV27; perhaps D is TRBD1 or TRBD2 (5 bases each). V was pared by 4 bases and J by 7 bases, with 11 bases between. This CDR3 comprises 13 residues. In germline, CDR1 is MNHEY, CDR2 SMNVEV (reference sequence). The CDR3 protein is CASSWSRENEQFF. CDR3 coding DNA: TGTGCCAGCAGTTGGTCCAGGGAGAATGAGCAGTTCTTC.

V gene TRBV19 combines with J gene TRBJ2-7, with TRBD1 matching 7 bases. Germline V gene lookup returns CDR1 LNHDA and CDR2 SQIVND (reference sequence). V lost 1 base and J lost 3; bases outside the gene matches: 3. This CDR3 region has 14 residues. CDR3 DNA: TGTGCCAGTAGTATAGGGACAGGACTCTACGAGCAGTACTTC. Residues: CASSIGTGLYEQYF.

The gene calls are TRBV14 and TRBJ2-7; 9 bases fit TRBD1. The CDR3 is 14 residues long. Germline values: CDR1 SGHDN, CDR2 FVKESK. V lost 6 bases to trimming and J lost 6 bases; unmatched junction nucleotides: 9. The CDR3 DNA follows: TGTGCCAGCAGTCACTTCAGGGGACAGGGCGAGCAGTACTTC. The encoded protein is CASSHFRGQGEQYF.

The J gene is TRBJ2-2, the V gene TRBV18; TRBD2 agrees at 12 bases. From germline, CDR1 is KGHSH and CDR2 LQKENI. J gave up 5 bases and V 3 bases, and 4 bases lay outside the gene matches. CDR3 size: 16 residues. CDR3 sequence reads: CASSPRLAGETGELFF. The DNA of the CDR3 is TGTGCCAGCTCACCGAGACTAGCGGGAGAGACCGGGGAGCTGTTTTTT.

The CDR3: CASSYSRGTEAFF. CDR3 in DNA: TGTGCCAGCAGTTACAGCAGGGGCACTGAAGCTTTCTTT. The rearrangement uses TRBV6-2 or TRBV6-3 and TRBJ1-1; D might be TRBD1 (6 bases). V dropped 2 bases and J dropped 4 bases, with 8 bases sitting between them. The CDR3 spans 13 residues. CDR1 and CDR2 from the germline V gene are MNHEY and SVGEGT.

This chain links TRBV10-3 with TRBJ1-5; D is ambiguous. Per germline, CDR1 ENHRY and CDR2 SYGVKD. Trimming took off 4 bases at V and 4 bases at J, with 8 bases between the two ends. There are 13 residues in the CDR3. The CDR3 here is CAISGAVNQPQHF. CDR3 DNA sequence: TGTGCCATCAGTGGGGCGGTAAATCAGCCCCAGCATTTT.

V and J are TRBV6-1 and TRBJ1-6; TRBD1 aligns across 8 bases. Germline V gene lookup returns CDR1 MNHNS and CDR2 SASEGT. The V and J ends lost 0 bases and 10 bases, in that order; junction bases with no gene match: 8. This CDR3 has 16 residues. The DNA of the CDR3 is TGTGCCAGCAGTGAAGCCCTGACAGGGGCCGGATCACCCCTCCACTTT. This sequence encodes CASSEALTGAGSPLHF.

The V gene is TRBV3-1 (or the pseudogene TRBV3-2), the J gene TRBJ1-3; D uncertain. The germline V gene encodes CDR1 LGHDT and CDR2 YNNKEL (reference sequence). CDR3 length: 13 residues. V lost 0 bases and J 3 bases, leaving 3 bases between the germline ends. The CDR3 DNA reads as TGTGCCAGCAGCCAAGAAGATGGAAACACCATATATTTT. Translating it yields CASSQEDGNTIYF.

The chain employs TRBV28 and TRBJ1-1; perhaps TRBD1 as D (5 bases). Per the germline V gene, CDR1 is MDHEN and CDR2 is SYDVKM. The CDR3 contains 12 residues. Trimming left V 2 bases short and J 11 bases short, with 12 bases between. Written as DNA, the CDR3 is TGTGCCAGCAGTTTAACGGGGGAGGGGGCTTTCTTT. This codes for CASSLTGEGAFF.

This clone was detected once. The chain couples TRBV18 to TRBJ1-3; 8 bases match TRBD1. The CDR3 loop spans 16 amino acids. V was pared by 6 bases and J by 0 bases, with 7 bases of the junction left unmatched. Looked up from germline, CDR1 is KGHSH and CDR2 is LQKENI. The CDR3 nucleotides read TGTGCCAGCTCCGGGGGACAGGCCAGCTCTGGAAACACCATATATTTT. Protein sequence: CASSGGQASSGNTIYF.

The CDR3 reads CATSDGTREQYF. CDR3 DNA sequence: TGTGCCACCAGTGACGGGACACGCGAGCAGTACTTC. This chain joins TRBV24-1 and TRBJ2-7; the D gene is possibly TRBD1 (6 bases). The V gene lost 4 bases and the J gene lost 6 bases, with 9 bases spanning the gap. The CDR3 has 12 amino acids. The germline CDR1 and CDR2 sequences are KGHDR and SFDVKD.

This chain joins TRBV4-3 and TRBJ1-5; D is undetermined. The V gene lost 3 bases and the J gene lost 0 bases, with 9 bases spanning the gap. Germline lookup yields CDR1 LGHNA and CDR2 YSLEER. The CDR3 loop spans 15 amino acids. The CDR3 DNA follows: TGCGCCAGCAGCCAGGACCGCCTTAGCAATCAGCCCCAGCATTTT. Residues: CASSQDRLSNQPQHF.

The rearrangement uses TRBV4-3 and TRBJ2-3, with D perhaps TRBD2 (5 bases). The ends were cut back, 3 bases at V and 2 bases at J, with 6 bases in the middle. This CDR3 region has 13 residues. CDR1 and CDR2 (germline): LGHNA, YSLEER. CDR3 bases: TGCGCCAGCAGCCACGACTACACAGATACGCAGTATTTT. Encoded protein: CASSHDYTDTQYF.

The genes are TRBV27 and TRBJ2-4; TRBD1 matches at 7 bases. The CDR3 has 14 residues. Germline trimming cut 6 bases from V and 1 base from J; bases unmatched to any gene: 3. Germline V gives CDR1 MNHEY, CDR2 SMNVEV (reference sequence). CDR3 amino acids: CASSLDRAKNIQYF. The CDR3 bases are TGTGCCAGCAGCTTGGACAGGGCCAAAAACATTCAGTACTTC.

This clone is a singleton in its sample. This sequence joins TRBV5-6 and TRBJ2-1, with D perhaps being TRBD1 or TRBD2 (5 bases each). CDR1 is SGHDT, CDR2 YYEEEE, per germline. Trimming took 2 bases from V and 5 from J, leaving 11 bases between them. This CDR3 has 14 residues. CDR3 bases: TGTGCCAGCAGCTTTGGGGGATCACACAATGAGCAGTTCTTC. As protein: CASSFGGSHNEQFF.

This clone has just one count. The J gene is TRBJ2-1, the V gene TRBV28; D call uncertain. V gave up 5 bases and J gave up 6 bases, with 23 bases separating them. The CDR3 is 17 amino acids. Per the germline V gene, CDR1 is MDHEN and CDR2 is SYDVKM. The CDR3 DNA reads TGTGCCAGCAGTCGCTCCCCCCAAGTCAGGTTGGGCAATGAGCAGTTCTTC. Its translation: CASSRSPQVRLGNEQFF.

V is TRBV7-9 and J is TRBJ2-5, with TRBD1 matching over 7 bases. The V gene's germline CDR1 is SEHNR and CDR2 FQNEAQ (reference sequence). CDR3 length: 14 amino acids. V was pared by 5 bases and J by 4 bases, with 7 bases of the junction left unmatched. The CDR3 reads CASSITGVRETQYF. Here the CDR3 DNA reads TGTGCCAGCAGCATAACAGGGGTTCGAGAGACCCAGTACTTC.

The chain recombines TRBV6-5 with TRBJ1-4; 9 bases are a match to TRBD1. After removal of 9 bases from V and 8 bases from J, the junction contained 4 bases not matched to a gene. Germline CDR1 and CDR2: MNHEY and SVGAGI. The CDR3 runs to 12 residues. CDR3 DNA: TGTGCCAGTGGGGGACAGGGCGAAAAACTGTTTTTT. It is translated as CASGGQGEKLFF.

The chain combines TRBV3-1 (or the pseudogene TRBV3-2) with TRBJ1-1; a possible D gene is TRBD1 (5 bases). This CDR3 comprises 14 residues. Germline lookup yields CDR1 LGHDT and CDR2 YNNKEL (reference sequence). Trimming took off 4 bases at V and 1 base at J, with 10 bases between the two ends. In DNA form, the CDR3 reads TGTGCCAGCAGCCCGGGACTTCCGAACACTGAAGCTTTCTTT. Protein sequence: CASSPGLPNTEAFF.

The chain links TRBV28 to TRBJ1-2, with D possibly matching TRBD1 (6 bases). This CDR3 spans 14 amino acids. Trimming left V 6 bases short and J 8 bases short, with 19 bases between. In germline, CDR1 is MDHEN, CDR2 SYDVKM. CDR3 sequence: CASRPWGGGGGYTF. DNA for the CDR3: TGTGCCAGCAGGCCCTGGGGGGGAGGGGGAGGCTACACCTTC.